Shown below are 29 T cell receptor beta chains from a single sample sequenced in a study of blood T cell repertoires in COVID-19. Clones were read by immunoSEQ multiplex PCR, and TCRdb kept only the in-frame ones, dropping some. Of about 380,000 clones in the sample, 88% were seen once. Sequenced input: PBMCs or T cells enriched from blood (not recorded which). Every receptor here comes from a woman aged 18-30 years who had recovered from COVID-19.

V is TRBV6-5 and J is TRBJ1-4; 8 positions match TRBD1. This CDR3 region has 15 residues. Germline values: CDR1 MNHEY, CDR2 SVGAGI. V lost 2 bases to trimming and J lost 8 bases; unmatched junction nucleotides: 7. CDR3 residues: CASSYTDRVKEKLFF. CDR3 sequence (DNA): TGTGCCAGCAGTTACACGGACAGGGTAAAGGAAAAACTGTTTTTT.

The chain links TRBV7-3 to TRBJ2-5; possible D gene TRBD1, 6 bases. Deletions cut 1 base from V and 3 bases from J, with 6 bases between. CDR1 is SGHTA, CDR2 FQGTGA, per germline. This CDR3 has 13 residues. In DNA, the CDR3 is TGTGCCAGCAGCTTAAACAGGGAAGAGACCCAGTACTTC. This sequence encodes CASSLNREETQYF. Full variable domain (missing parts from reference TRBV7-3 and TRBJ2-5): GAGVSQTPSNKVTEKGKYVELRCDPISGHTALYWYRQSLGQGPEFLIYFQGTGAADDSGLPNDRFFAVRPEGSVSTLKIQRTERGDSAVYLCASSLNREETQYFGPGTRLLVL.

The chain couples TRBV7-9 to TRBJ2-7; no clear D gene. The CDR3 contains 13 residues. V was shortened by 3 bases and J by 4 bases, with 10 bases between the two germline ends. The germline CDR1 and CDR2 sequences are SEHNR and FQNEAQ (reference sequence). CDR3 DNA: TGTGCCAGCAGCTTGTTCGGAGCATACGAGCAGTACTTC. Its translation: CASSLFGAYEQYF. The full variable domain, with the rest looked up from reference TRBV7-9 and TRBJ2-7, is DTGVSQNPRHKITKRGQNVTFRCDPISEHNRLYWYRQTLGQGPEFLTYFQNEAQLEKSRLLSDRFSAERPKGSFSTLEIQRTEQGDSAMYLCASSLFGAYEQYFGPGTRLTVT.

The V call is TRBV28, the J call TRBJ1-3; D is unclear. Germline lookup yields CDR1 MDHEN and CDR2 SYDVKM. CDR3 length: 14 residues. The ends were cut back, 6 bases at V and 0 bases at J, with 9 bases in the middle. For the CDR3, the DNA is TGTGCCAGCAGCCGTTCGAGCTCTGGAAACACCATATATTTT. Protein: CASSRSSSGNTIYF.

CDR3 in DNA: TGTGCCAGCAGGGGGCCGGATGAAAAACTGTTTTTT. Translating it yields CASRGPDEKLFF. The chain is built from TRBV2 and TRBJ1-4, with D maybe TRBD1 (5 bases). Trimming removed 6 bases from V and 6 bases from J, with 8 bases in between. Per germline, CDR1 SNHLY and CDR2 FYNNEI. CDR3 size: 12 residues. The whole variable domain, filled in from reference TRBV2 and TRBJ1-4, reads EPEVTQTPSHQVTQMGQEVILRCVPISNHLYFYWYRQILGQKVEFLVSFYNNEISEKSEIFDDQFSVERPDGSNFTLKIRSTKLEDSAMYFCASRGPDEKLFFGSGTQLSVL.

The chain recombines TRBV3-1 (or the pseudogene TRBV3-2) with TRBJ1-4; 8 bases map to TRBD1. J was trimmed by 8 bases and V by 4 bases; bases with no gene match: 12. This CDR3 comprises 16 residues. Per the germline V gene, CDR1 is LGHDT and CDR2 is YNNKEL (reference sequence). The CDR3: CASSRTGQGRGEKLFF. The CDR3, as DNA: TGTGCCAGCAGCCGAACAGGACAGGGCAGGGGAGAAAAACTGTTTTTT.

The V and J genes are TRBV29-1 and TRBJ2-2; the match to TRBD1 covers 7 bases. The germline V gene encodes CDR1 SQVTM and CDR2 ANQGSEA. The J segment lost 8 bases and the V segment lost 7 bases, leaving 7 bases of the junction unmatched. The CDR3 spans 12 residues. CDR3 DNA sequence: TGCAGCGCTCGGGACAGTCGAGGGGAGCTGTTTTTT. Protein sequence: CSARDSRGELFF.

This rearrangement joins TRBV4-2 to TRBJ1-4; 7 nucleotides match TRBD1. The germline V gene has CDR1 LGHNA and CDR2 YNFKEQ. The J segment lost 3 bases and the V segment lost 4 bases, leaving 5 bases of the junction unmatched. The length of the CDR3 is 15 residues. The CDR3 DNA reads TGTGCCAGCAGCCCCCGGGACAGCCCTAATGAAAAACTGTTTTTT. It is translated as CASSPRDSPNEKLFF.

V is TRBV5-1 and J is TRBJ2-3; possibly TRBD2 for D (6 bases). V dropped 3 bases and J dropped 2 bases, with 16 bases sitting between them. The CDR3 has 16 amino acids. Germline CDR1 reads SGHRS; CDR2 reads YFSETQ. CDR3 nucleotide sequence: TGCGCCAGCAGCTCCGTAACGGGGGTAGTCACAGATACGCAGTATTTT. Amino acids: CASSSVTGVVTDTQYF.

DNA of the CDR3: TGTGCCAGCAGCGGAGGGGGGGGACCACCTTTGCCTGAAGCTTTCTTT. Translated: CASSGGGGPPLPEAFF. The chain has TRBV9 and TRBJ1-1; D perhaps matches TRBD1 (6 bases). The germline V and J ends were trimmed by 3 bases and 6 bases, with 21 bases remaining between them. Germline V gene lookup returns CDR1 SGDLS and CDR2 YYNGEE. The CDR3 totals 16 residues.

The chain couples TRBV30 to TRBJ1-5; no definite D call. V gave up 2 bases and J gave up 0 bases, with 8 bases separating them. This CDR3 spans 14 amino acids. CDR1 and CDR2 (germline): GTSNPN, SVGIG (reference sequence). This chain's CDR3 is CAWSLEISNQPQHF. CDR3 in DNA: TGTGCCTGGAGTCTGGAGATTAGCAATCAGCCCCAGCATTTT.

The chain is built from TRBV15 and TRBJ2-7; D remains unclear. In germline, CDR1 is LNHNV, CDR2 YYDKDF (reference sequence). Deletions cut 4 bases from V and 3 bases from J, with 10 bases between. The CDR3 contains 13 residues. The CDR3 DNA follows: TGTGCCACCAGCACAAAACACAACTACGAGCAGTACTTC. Translating gives CATSTKHNYEQYF.

V usage is TRBV29-1 and J usage is TRBJ2-7, with D tentatively TRBD1 (7 bases). The CDR3 runs 11 residues. In germline, CDR1 is SQVTM, CDR2 ANQGSEA. Trimming left V 6 bases short and J 7 bases short, with 13 bases between. CDR3 in DNA: TGCAGCGTCGACAGGGCGGGGGAGCAGTACTTC. This translates into CSVDRAGEQYF.

The chain is built from TRBV6-6 and TRBJ1-2; D is ambiguous. V was clipped by 5 bases and J by 6 bases, with 10 bases between them. Germline-derived CDR1 and CDR2 are MNHNY and SVGAGI (reference sequence). CDR3 length: 12 residues. The CDR3 DNA is TGTGCCAGCAGTCCGAACGGTAATGGCTACACCTTC. This translates into CASSPNGNGYTF.

The CDR3 sequence: CASSVFRGDYGYTF. CDR3 bases: TGTGCCAGCAGCGTCTTCAGGGGGGACTATGGCTACACCTTC. V usage is TRBV7-9 and J usage is TRBJ1-2; 7 bases are shared with TRBD1. CDR3 length equals 14 residues. With 5 bases clipped from V and 3 bases from J, the junction kept 6 bases outside the gene matches. Germline V lookup: CDR1 SEHNR, CDR2 FQNEAQ (reference sequence).

The table lists this clone with a count of one. This chain uses TRBV15 with TRBJ2-2; 8 bases agree with TRBD1. This CDR3 is 16 amino acids long. Germline V CDR1 and CDR2: LNHNV, YYDKDF (reference sequence). J lost 3 bases, V lost 5 bases, and 8 bases had no gene match. DNA for the CDR3: TGTGCCACCAGCCCAGGGGGCCGGGTCGACACCGGGGAGCTGTTTTTT. Encoded protein: CATSPGGRVDTGELFF.

V gene TRBV5-4 combines with J gene TRBJ2-7, with 11 bases identical to TRBD2. Germline V lookup: CDR1 SGHNT, CDR2 YYREEE (reference sequence). With V trimmed by 4 bases and J by 5 bases, 8 bases remained unmatched. The CDR3 spans 15 residues. The chain's CDR3 is CASSPKLAGEDEQYF. The CDR3 region has the DNA TGTGCCAGCAGCCCTAAACTAGCGGGGGAGGACGAGCAGTACTTC.

J is TRBJ2-7 and V is TRBV6-5; D not resolved. The germline V gene has CDR1 MNHEY and CDR2 SVGAGI. V gave up 10 bases and J gave up 2 bases, with 18 bases separating them. The CDR3 contains 14 residues. The DNA for the CDR3 is TGTGCCATCCCGAACACCCTTAAACCCTACGAGCAGTACTTC. Protein: CAIPNTLKPYEQYF.

The V call is TRBV19, the J call TRBJ2-5; a weak D match, TRBD2 (5 bases). Germline assignment: CDR1 LNHDA and CDR2 SQIVND (reference sequence). Trimming removed 7 bases from V and 1 base from J, with 13 bases in between. This CDR3 has 14 residues. This chain's CDR3 is CASKKEDFQETQYF. The CDR3 nucleotides read TGTGCCAGTAAAAAGGAGGATTTCCAAGAGACCCAGTACTTC.

This chain joins TRBV10-3 and TRBJ1-3; TRBD1 matches 12 bases. CDR3 length equals 18 residues. V lost 10 bases to trimming and J lost 3 bases; unmatched junction nucleotides: 16. Germline CDR1 reads ENHRY; CDR2 reads SYGVKD. CDR3 protein: CATHRDRGLGRHGNTIYF. The CDR3 nucleotides read TGTGCCACACACCGGGACAGGGGGCTAGGGAGACATGGAAACACCATATATTTT.

The chain uses TRBV7-9 and TRBJ2-3; 8 bases agree with TRBD1. V lost 0 bases to trimming and J lost 6 bases; unmatched junction nucleotides: 11. The CDR3 sequence is 17 residues long. Germline CDR1 SEHNR, CDR2 FQNEAQ (reference sequence). The CDR3 DNA reads TGTGCCAGCAGCTTAGCCCTACGGACAGGGACCGGCGATACGCAGTATTTT. It yields the protein CASSLALRTGTGDTQYF.

This chain uses TRBV28 with TRBJ2-3; 7 nucleotides align to TRBD1. The CDR3 has 16 amino acids. Germline assignment: CDR1 MDHEN and CDR2 SYDVKM. V was clipped by 6 bases and J by 1 base; unmatched bases: 10. CDR3 sequence (DNA): TGTGCCAGCAGCCAACGCCGGGACAGCCGCACAGATACGCAGTATTTT. Its protein product is CASSQRRDSRTDTQYF.

This clone was seen once. This chain uses TRBV6-5 with TRBJ2-7, with D perhaps matching TRBD1 (5 bases). V lost 3 bases, J lost 0 bases, and 9 bases lay in between. This CDR3 region has 14 residues. Germline assignment: CDR1 MNHEY and CDR2 SVGAGI. Here the CDR3 DNA reads TGTGCCAGCAGTTATAGCAGGGCCTCCTACGAGCAGTACTTC. Amino acids: CASSYSRASYEQYF.

This chain links TRBV27 with TRBJ1-1; TRBD1 might be the D (6 bases). The ends were cut back, 2 bases at V and 9 bases at J, with 13 bases in the middle. The germline V gene encodes CDR1 MNHEY and CDR2 SMNVEV (reference sequence). This CDR3 spans 13 amino acids. CDR3 region: CASSLGRGGQAFF. CDR3 in DNA: TGTGCCAGCAGTTTAGGCAGGGGCGGTCAAGCTTTCTTT.

This rearrangement joins TRBV2 to TRBJ1-5; D unresolved. With 4 bases removed from V and 0 bases from J, the gap between germline ends came to 7 bases. This CDR3 comprises 14 residues. The germline V gene has CDR1 SNHLY and CDR2 FYNNEI. CDR3 sequence (DNA): TGTGCCAGCAGTGCCAAAGCTAGCAATCAGCCCCAGCATTTT. This gives the protein CASSAKASNQPQHF. The variable domain in full, completed from reference TRBV2 and TRBJ1-5, reads EPEVTQTPSHQVTQMGQEVILRCVPISNHLYFYWYRQILGQKVEFLVSFYNNEISEKSEIFDDQFSVERPDGSNFTLKIRSTKLEDSAMYFCASSAKASNQPQHFGDGTRLSIL.

This chain uses TRBV28 with TRBJ1-3, with 7 bases that match TRBD1. Germline values: CDR1 MDHEN, CDR2 SYDVKM. This CDR3 is 15 amino acids long. The V gene end was trimmed by 7 bases and the J gene end by 7 bases; junction bases not matched to a gene: 13. This chain's CDR3 is CASMRTGFSLNTIYF. CDR3 DNA: TGTGCCAGCATGCGGACAGGTTTCTCTCTCAACACCATATATTTT. The full variable domain, completed using reference TRBV28 and TRBJ1-3, is DVKVTQSSRYLVKRTGEKVFLECVQDMDHENMFWYRQDPGLGLRLIYFSYDVKMKEKGDIPEGYSVSREKKERFSLILESASTNQTSMYLCASMRTGFSLNTIYFGEGSWLTVV.

To note about this clone: The sample contains more than one DNA sequence encoding this CDR3. This chain links TRBV15 with TRBJ1-4, with 9 bases lining up with TRBD1. The CDR3 extends over 13 amino acids. CDR1 and CDR2 (germline): LNHNV, YYDKDF (reference sequence). With V trimmed by 6 bases and J by 5 bases, 1 base remained unmatched. The CDR3 sequence: CATRDRGNEKLFF. The CDR3 DNA sequence: TGTGCCACCAGGGACAGGGGAAATGAAAAACTGTTTTTT.

The rearrangement joins TRBV15 to TRBJ1-6; 7 nucleotides match TRBD1. The length of the CDR3 is 16 residues. The germline CDR1 and CDR2 sequences are LNHNV and YYDKDF (reference sequence). Germline trimming cut 0 bases from V and 8 bases from J; bases unmatched to any gene: 7. The CDR3, as DNA: TGTGCCACCAGCAGAGATTTTACAGGGGAACATTCACCCCTCCACTTT. Protein: CATSRDFTGEHSPLHF.

The genes are TRBV2 and TRBJ1-6, with a tentative D call TRBD1 (5 bases). The CDR3 sequence is 17 residues long. The germline V gene has CDR1 SNHLY and CDR2 FYNNEI. The V and J ends lost 7 bases and 2 bases respectively, with 18 bases between them. CDR3 loop: CASILRPGRTYNSPLHF. The CDR3 DNA reads as TGTGCCAGCATTCTACGGCCAGGGAGGACCTATAATTCACCCCTCCACTTT.